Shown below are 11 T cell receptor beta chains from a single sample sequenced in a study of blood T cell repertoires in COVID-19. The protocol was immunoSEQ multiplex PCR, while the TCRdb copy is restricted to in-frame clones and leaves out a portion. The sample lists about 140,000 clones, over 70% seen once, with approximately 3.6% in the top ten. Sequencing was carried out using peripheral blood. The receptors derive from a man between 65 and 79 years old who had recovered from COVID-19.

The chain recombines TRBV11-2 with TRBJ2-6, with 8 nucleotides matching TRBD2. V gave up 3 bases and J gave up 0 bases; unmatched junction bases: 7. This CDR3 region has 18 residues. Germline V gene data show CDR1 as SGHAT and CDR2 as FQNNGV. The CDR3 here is CASSLDLAGLSGANVLTF. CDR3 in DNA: TGTGCCAGCAGCTTGGATCTAGCGGGCCTCTCTGGGGCCAACGTCCTGACTTTC.

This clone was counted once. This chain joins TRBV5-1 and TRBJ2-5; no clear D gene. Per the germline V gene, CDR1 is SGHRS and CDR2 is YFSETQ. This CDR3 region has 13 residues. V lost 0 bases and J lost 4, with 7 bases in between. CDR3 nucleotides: TGCGCCAGCAGCTTGGGTAGTGGAGAGACCCAGTACTTC. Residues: CASSLGSGETQYF.

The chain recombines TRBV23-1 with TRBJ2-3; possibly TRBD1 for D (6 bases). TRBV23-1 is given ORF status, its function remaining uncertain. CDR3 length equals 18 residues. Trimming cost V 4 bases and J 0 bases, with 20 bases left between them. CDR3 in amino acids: CASSRSHPGEKSTDTQYF. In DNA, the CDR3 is TGCGCCAGCAGTCGCAGTCACCCAGGGGAAAAGAGCACAGATACGCAGTATTTT.

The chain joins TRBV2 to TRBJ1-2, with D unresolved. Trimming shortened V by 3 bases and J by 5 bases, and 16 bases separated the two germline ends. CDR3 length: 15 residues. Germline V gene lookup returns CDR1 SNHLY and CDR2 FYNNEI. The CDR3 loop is CASSEERPYPYGYTF. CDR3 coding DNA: TGTGCCAGCAGTGAGGAGCGGCCCTACCCGTATGGCTACACCTTC.

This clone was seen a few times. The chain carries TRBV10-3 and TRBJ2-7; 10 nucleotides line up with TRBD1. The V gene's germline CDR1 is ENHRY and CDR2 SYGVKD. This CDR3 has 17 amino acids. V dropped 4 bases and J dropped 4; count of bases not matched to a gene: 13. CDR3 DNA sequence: TGTGCCATCAGTGGGACTAAGCCTGGACAGGGGGTGTACGAGCAGTACTTC. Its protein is CAISGTKPGQGVYEQYF.

The CDR3 spells CASSGQYTEAFF. CDR3 DNA sequence: TGTGCCAGTAGTGGACAGTACACTGAAGCTTTCTTT. This sequence joins TRBV19 and TRBJ1-1; possible D gene TRBD1, 6 bases. V was cut by 5 bases and J by 3 bases, with 7 bases left in between. Germline CDR1 and CDR2: LNHDA and SQIVND (reference sequence). The CDR3 loop spans 12 amino acids.

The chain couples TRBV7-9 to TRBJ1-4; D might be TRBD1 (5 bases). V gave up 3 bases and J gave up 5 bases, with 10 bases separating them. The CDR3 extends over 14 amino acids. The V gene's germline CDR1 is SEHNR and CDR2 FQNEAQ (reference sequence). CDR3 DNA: TGTGCCAGCAGCTTGGGGCAGAAAAATGAAAAACTGTTTTTT. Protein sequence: CASSLGQKNEKLFF.

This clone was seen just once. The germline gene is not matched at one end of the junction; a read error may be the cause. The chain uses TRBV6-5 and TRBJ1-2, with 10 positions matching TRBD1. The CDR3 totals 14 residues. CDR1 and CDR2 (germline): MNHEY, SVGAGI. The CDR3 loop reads CASSYSGGQGPLYF. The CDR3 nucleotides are TGTGCCAGCAGTTACTCGGGGGGACAGGGGCCACTCTACTTC.

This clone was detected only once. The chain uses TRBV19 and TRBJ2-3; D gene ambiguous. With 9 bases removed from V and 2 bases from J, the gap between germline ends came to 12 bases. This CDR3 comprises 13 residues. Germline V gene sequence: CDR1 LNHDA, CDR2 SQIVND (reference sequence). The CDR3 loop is CASRGQNTDTQYF. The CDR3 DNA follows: TGTGCCAGCAGAGGTCAGAACACAGATACGCAGTATTTT.

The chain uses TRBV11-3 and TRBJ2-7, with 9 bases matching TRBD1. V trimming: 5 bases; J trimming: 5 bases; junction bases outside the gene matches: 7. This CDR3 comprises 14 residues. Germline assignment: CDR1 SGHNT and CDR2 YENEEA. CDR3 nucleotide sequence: TGTGCCAGCAGCCATCGGGACAGGGCCCACGAGCAGTACTTC. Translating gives CASSHRDRAHEQYF.

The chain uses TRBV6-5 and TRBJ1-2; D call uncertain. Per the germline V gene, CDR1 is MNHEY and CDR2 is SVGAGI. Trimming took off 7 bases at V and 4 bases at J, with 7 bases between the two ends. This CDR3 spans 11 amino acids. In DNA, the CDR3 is TGTGCCAGCAAAAACAGCTATGGCTACACCTTC. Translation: CASKNSYGYTF.